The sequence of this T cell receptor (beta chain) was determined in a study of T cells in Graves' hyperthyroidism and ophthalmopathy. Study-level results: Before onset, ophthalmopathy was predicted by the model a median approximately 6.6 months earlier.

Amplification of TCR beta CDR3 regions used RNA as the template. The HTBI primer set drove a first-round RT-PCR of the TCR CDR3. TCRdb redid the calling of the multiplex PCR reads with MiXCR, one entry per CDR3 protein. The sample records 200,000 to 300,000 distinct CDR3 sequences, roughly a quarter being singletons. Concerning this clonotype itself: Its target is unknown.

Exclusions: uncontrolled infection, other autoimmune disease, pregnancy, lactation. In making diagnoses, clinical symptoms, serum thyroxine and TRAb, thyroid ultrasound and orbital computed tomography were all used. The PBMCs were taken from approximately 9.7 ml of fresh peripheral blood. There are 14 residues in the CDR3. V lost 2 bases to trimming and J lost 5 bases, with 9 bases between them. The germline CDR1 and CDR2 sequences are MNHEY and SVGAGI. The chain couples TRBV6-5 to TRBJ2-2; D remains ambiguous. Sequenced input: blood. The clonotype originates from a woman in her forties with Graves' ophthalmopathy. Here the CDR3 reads CASSYRLQTGELFF. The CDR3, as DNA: TGTGCCAGCAGTTACCGACTCCAAACCGGGGAGCTGTTTTTT.